Presented here are 3 T cell receptor beta chains from one specimen sequenced in a study of shared clonotypes between healthy human individuals. Libraries were prepared by immunoSEQ multiplex PCR; TCRdb keeps only in-frame clonotypes and omits some of them. This sample has approximately 2.4 million clones, with almost 96% found just once. Material: naive CD4+ T cells sorted from blood. Subset meaning: CD45RA+ positively selected. The receptor source for this set is a man in his late teens or twenties in good health.

The table lists this clone with a count of one. DNA for the CDR3: TGCGCCAGCAGTGAAAGGAATGAGCAGTTCTTC. This codes for CASSERNEQFF. The chain combines TRBV10-1 with TRBJ2-1; D gene ambiguous. The V gene lost 3 bases and the J gene lost 7 bases, with 4 bases spanning the gap. The CDR3 loop spans 11 amino acids. The germline gives CDR1 WNHNN, CDR2 SYGVQD (reference sequence).

The V and J genes are TRBV6-6 and TRBJ1-5; D unclear. The V end lost 6 bases, the J end lost 0 bases, and 9 bases lay between the germline ends. The germline gives CDR1 MNHNY, CDR2 SVGAGI (reference sequence). This CDR3 has 14 residues. CDR3 residues: CASSPTYSNQPQHF. The CDR3 bases are TGTGCCAGCAGCCCCACCTATAGCAATCAGCCCCAGCATTTT.

The chain uses TRBV7-2 and TRBJ2-2, with TRBD2 identical over 7 bases. The CDR3 length is 16 residues. The germline V gene has CDR1 SGHTA and CDR2 FQGNSA. V was clipped by 5 bases and J by 3 bases; unmatched bases: 9. CDR3 protein: CASSTFSGTYTGELFF. The CDR3 nucleotides are TGTGCCAGCAGCACTTTCAGCGGGACCTACACCGGGGAGCTGTTTTTT. Using reference TRBV7-2 and TRBJ2-2 for the parts outside the CDR3, the full variable domain is GAGVSQSPSNKVTEKGKDVELRCDPISGHTALYWYRQSLGQGLEFLIYFQGNSAPDKSGLPSDRFSAERTGGSVSTLTIQRTQQEDSAVYLCASSTFSGTYTGELFFGEGSRLTVL.